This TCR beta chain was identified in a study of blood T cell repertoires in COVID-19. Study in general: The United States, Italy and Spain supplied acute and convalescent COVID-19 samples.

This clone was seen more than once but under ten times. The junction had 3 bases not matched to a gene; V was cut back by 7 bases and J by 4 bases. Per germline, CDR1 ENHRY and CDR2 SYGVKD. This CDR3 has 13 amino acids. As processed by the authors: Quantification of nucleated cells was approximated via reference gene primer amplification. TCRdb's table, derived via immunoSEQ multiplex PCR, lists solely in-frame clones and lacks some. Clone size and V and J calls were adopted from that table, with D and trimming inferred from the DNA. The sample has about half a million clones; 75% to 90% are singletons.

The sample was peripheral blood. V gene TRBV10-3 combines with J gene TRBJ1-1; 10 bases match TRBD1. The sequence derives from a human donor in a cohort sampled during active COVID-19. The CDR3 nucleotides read TGTGCCATCAAGGGACAGGGGACCACTGAAGCTTTCTTT. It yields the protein CAIKGQGTTEAFF.